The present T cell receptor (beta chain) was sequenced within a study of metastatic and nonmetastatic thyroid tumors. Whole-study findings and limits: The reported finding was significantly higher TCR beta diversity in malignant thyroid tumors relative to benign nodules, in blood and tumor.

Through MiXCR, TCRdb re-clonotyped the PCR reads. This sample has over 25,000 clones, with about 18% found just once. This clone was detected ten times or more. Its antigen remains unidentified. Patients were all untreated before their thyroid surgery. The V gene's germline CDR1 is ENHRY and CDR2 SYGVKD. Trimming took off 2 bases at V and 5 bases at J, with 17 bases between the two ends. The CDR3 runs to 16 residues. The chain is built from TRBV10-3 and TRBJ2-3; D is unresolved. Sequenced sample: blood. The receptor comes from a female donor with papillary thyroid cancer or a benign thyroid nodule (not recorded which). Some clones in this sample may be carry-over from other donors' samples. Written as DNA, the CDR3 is TGTGCCATCAGTGAGGCGGCAGGTGGAGAGGTAGATACGCAGTATTTT. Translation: CAISEAAGGEVDTQYF.